Below are 5 T cell receptor beta chains sequenced from a single sample in a study of T cell changes during pregnancy in multiple sclerosis (dated by TCRdb to the late 2010s). The library relied on the immunoSEQ multiplex PCR assay. TCRdb took over this immuneACCESS table, retaining in-frame rearrangements with V and J assigned. Such tables are incomplete; in checked studies, under half of the missing clones stem from an unresolved V gene, and the remainder is unexplained. For this sample there are 25,000 to 30,000 clones; roughly nine tenths appear just once. The ten largest clones capture roughly 0.79% of the sample. This sample comprised CD4+ T cells from peripheral blood mononuclear cells, obtained in the second trimester of pregnancy. The receptors derive from a female donor with multiple sclerosis, enrolled in a pregnancy study.

The chain combines TRBV5-5 with TRBJ1-1; D perhaps matches TRBD1 (6 bases). Trimming cost V 1 base and J 3 bases, with 13 bases left between them. Germline values: CDR1 SGHKS, CDR2 YYEKEE (reference sequence). This CDR3 region has 15 residues. The CDR3 region is CASSLFLGADTEAFF. CDR3 DNA sequence: TGTGCCAGCAGCTTGTTCTTGGGGGCTGACACTGAAGCTTTCTTT.

The chain carries TRBV19 and TRBJ1-1; D is unresolved. Germline assignment: CDR1 LNHDA and CDR2 SQIVND (reference sequence). The CDR3 is 15 amino acids. Trimming pared 1 base from V and 1 base from J, leaving 10 bases between. CDR3 residues: CASSIGFPRNTEAFF. CDR3 DNA sequence: TGTGCCAGTAGTATAGGTTTCCCGCGGAACACTGAAGCTTTCTTT.

The chain has TRBV7-9 and TRBJ1-6, with 11 bases lining up with TRBD1. Per the germline V gene, CDR1 is SEHNR and CDR2 is FQNEAQ (reference sequence). The V segment lost 5 bases and the J segment 7 bases; nucleotides outside the gene matches: 1. CDR3 length equals 14 residues. The CDR3 spells CASSRDRGNSPLHF. CDR3 DNA sequence: TGTGCCAGCAGCAGGGACAGGGGGAATTCACCCCTCCACTTT.

CDR3 in DNA: TGTGCCATCAGTACGACAGGGGGAGGCTACACCTTC. This codes for CAISTTGGGYTF. The chain combines TRBV10-3 with TRBJ1-2; 9 positions agree with TRBD1. There are 12 residues in the CDR3. V was clipped by 5 bases and J by 8 bases; unmatched bases: 3. Germline CDR1 ENHRY, CDR2 SYGVKD.

The rearrangement uses TRBV28 and TRBJ2-5; D ambiguous. Germline values: CDR1 MDHEN, CDR2 SYDVKM. Between the trimmed V and J ends, which lost 2 bases and 3 bases, there was a span of 16 bases. The CDR3 length is 16 residues. The CDR3 nucleotides are TGTGCCAGCAGTTTAGTCCCCGGTTCAGGTGAAGAGACCCAGTACTTC. Protein product: CASSLVPGSGEETQYF.